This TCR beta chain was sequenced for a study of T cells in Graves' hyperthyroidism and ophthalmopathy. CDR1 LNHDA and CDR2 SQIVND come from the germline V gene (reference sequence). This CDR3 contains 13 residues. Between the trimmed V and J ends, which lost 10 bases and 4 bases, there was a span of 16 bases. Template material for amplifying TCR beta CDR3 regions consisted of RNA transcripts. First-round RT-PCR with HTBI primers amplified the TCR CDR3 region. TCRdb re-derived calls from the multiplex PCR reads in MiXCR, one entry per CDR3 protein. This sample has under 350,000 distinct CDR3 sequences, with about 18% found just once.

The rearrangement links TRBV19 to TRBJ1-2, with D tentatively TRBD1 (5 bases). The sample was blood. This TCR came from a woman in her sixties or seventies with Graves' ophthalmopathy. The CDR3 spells CATQTDFGYGYTF. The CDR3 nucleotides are TGTGCCACCCAGACAGACTTTGGCTATGGCTACACCTTC.